The 7 T cell receptor beta chains below all came from one sample that was sequenced in a study of beta chain features in type 1 diabetes. For these TCRs, the target antigens are not known. Reverse transcription of all isolated RNA meant that expressed TCRB transcripts were sequenced. Assay used: immunoSEQ multiplex PCR; TCRdb lists only in-frame clones, some missing. The table has about 150,000 clones, under 13% seen once; the top ten hold less than 0.5%. Study-wide results and limits: Across all four CD4+ subsets, people with type 1 diabetes showed modestly shorter TCRB CDR3s.

The sequenced sample was central memory CD4+ T cells from blood. Source of these receptors: a man aged 25 to 45 with type 1 diabetes.

This clone has just a few counts. The chain has TRBV5-1 and TRBJ1-1; the D is unclear. The CDR3 length is 11 residues. Germline assignment: CDR1 SGHRS and CDR2 YFSETQ. V was cut by 6 bases and J by 1 base, with 4 bases left in between. This CDR3 is CASMANTEAFF. CDR3 nucleotide sequence: TGCGCCAGCATGGCGAACACTGAAGCTTTCTTT.

Concerning this clone itself: Different DNA sequences within this sample yield the same CDR3. The V and J genes are TRBV7-3 and TRBJ1-1; a possible D gene is TRBD1 (5 bases). Trimming removed 3 bases at V and 1 base at J, with 9 bases between. CDR3 length: 14 residues. Looked up from germline, CDR1 is SGHTA and CDR2 is FQGTGA. The CDR3 region has the DNA TGTGCCAGCAGCTTGGGGGGGGAGAACACTGAAGCTTTCTTT. Translating it yields CASSLGGENTEAFF.

The chain is built from TRBV18 and TRBJ2-1; weak D call: TRBD2 (6 bases). Germline loops: CDR1 KGHSH, CDR2 LQKENI. Trimming took 2 bases from V and 14 from J, leaving 16 bases between them. The length of the CDR3 is 13 residues. CDR3 region: CASSPYGTHHEFF. As DNA, the CDR3 is TGTGCCAGCTCACCATACGGGACTCATCACGAGTTCTTC.

The chain has TRBV5-6 and TRBJ1-5; 8 positions match TRBD1. V lost 2 bases and J lost 2; bases outside the gene matches: 15. The germline V gene encodes CDR1 SGHDT and CDR2 YYEEEE. The CDR3 covers 19 residues. The CDR3 here is CASSLPRSWTGKGNQPQHF. For the CDR3, the DNA is TGTGCCAGCAGCTTACCCCGGTCCTGGACAGGGAAGGGCAATCAGCCCCAGCATTTT.

The chain has TRBV2 and TRBJ2-3, with a possible D match to TRBD1 (6 bases). The CDR3 is 15 residues long. The germline V gene encodes CDR1 SNHLY and CDR2 FYNNEI. Trimming removed 4 bases from V and 5 bases from J, with 16 bases in between. CDR3 sequence reads: CASSGVAGGGDTQYF. The DNA of the CDR3 is TGTGCCAGCAGTGGGGTAGCTGGGGGCGGAGATACGCAGTATTTT.

The chain combines TRBV13 with TRBJ2-7; D perhaps matches TRBD2 (6 bases). Per germline, CDR1 PRHDT and CDR2 FYEKMQ (reference sequence). The V end lost 5 bases, the J end lost 6 bases, and 17 bases lay between the germline ends. The CDR3 has 14 residues. In nucleotides, the CDR3 is TGTGCCAGCAGCCCAGGGACTCTCGAGGGCGAGCAGTACTTC. This translates into CASSPGTLEGEQYF.

This clone has a handful of counts. This chain connects TRBV6-6 to TRBJ2-2; D not resolved. CDR1 and CDR2 (germline): MNHNY, SVGAGI (reference sequence). V gave up 3 bases and J gave up 9 bases, with 11 bases separating them. The CDR3 is 13 amino acids. The CDR3 DNA reads TGTGCCAGCAGTTATGAGAGCCACCGGGAGCTGTTTTTT. Translation gives CASSYESHRELFF.